This T cell receptor (beta chain) was captured by sequencing in a study of blood T cell repertoires in COVID-19. Across the study: Specimens from acute and convalescent COVID-19 originated in the United States, Italy and Spain.

TCRdb's copy holds only in-frame clones and misses some; the assay was immunoSEQ multiplex PCR. The profile shows around 250,000 clones, roughly 86% of them singletons. Losses at the gene ends were 3 bases for V and 6 bases for J; bases not matched to a gene: 5. Germline V CDR1 and CDR2: MDHEN, SYDVKM. The CDR3 spans 14 residues. Cohort assignment relied on participant-reported clinical history. This clone was counted ten times or more. V usage is TRBV28 and J usage is TRBJ1-1; 9 nucleotides agree with TRBD1. The material sequenced was PBMCs or T cells enriched from blood (not recorded which). The receptor's source is a woman aged 50 to 60 who had recovered from COVID-19. Written as DNA, the CDR3 is TGTGCCAGCAGTTTCGCGGGACAGGGTCCTGAAGCTTTCTTT. The encoded protein is CASSFAGQGPEAFF.